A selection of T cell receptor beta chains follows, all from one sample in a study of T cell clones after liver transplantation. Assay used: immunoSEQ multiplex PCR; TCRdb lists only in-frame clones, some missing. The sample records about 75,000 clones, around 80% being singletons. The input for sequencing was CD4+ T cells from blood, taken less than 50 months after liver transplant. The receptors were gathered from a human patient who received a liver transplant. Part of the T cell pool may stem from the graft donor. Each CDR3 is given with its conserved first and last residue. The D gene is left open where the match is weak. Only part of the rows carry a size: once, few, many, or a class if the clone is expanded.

CDR3 protein: CASSDQGANQPQHF
CDR3 DNA: TGTGCCAGCAGTGACCAGGGAGCGAATCAGCCCCAGCATTTT
clone size: few
J gene: TRBJ1-5
V gene: TRBV2
D gene: -

CDR3 protein: CASSLGGRQIRNEQFF
CDR3 DNA: TGCGCCAGCAGCTTGGGGGGCCGCCAAATACGCAATGAGCAGTTCTTC
clone size: -
J gene: TRBJ2-1
V gene: TRBV5-1
D gene: -

CDR3 protein: CASDDQGVGGELFF
CDR3 DNA: TGTGCCAGCGACGACCAGGGAGTAGGCGGGGAGCTGTTTTTT
clone size: -
J gene: TRBJ2-2
V gene: TRBV7-2
D gene: -

CDR3 protein: CATLRGYEQYF
CDR3 DNA: TGTGCCACCCTCAGGGGCTACGAGCAGTACTTC
clone size: -
J gene: TRBJ2-7
V gene: TRBV27
D gene: -

CDR3 protein: CASSVPSGSETQYF
CDR3 DNA: TGTGCCAGCAGCGTTCCTAGCGGATCGGAGACCCAGTACTTC
clone size: -
J gene: TRBJ2-5
V gene: TRBV7-2
D gene: TRBD2

CDR3 protein: CASTQRGGVINEQFF
CDR3 DNA: TGTGCCAGCACTCAAAGGGGGGGCGTTATCAATGAGCAGTTCTTC
clone size: -
J gene: TRBJ2-1
V gene: TRBV28
D gene: -

CDR3 protein: CASSEVSLENYGYTF
CDR3 DNA: TGTGCCAGCAGTGAAGTCTCTCTGGAGAACTATGGCTACACCTTC
clone size: -
J gene: TRBJ1-2
V gene: TRBV6-1
D gene: -

CDR3 protein: CASSRDSNYGYTF
CDR3 DNA: TGTGCCAGCAGTAGGGACAGCAACTATGGCTACACCTTC
clone size: -
J gene: TRBJ1-2
V gene: TRBV9
D gene: TRBD1

CDR3 protein: CASSRDSSYGYTF
CDR3 DNA: TGTGCCAGCAGCCGTGACAGCAGCTATGGCTACACCTTC
clone size: once
J gene: TRBJ1-2
V gene: TRBV28
D gene: -

CDR3 protein: CASSRQGNTEAFF
CDR3 DNA: TGTGCCAGCAGCCGACAGGGGAACACTGAAGCTTTCTTT
clone size: once
J gene: TRBJ1-1
V gene: TRBV6-5
D gene: TRBD1

CDR3 protein: CASSSTGQGYRGYTF
CDR3 DNA: TGTGCCAGCAGCTCAACGGGACAGGGGTATCGGGGCTACACCTTC
clone size: once
J gene: TRBJ1-2
V gene: TRBV7-2
D gene: TRBD1

CDR3 protein: CASSQEAGGLTDTQYF
CDR3 DNA: TGCGCCAGCAGCCAAGAGGCGGGAGGGCTCACAGATACGCAGTATTTT
clone size: -
J gene: TRBJ2-3
V gene: TRBV4-3
D gene: TRBD2

CDR3 protein: CASSVSGQAFYGYTF
CDR3 DNA: TGTGCCAGCAGCGTCTCGGGACAGGCGTTCTATGGCTACACCTTC
clone size: -
J gene: TRBJ1-2
V gene: TRBV11-1
D gene: TRBD1

CDR3 protein: CASRKLAGGYTGELFF
CDR3 DNA: TGTGCCAGCAGGAAACTAGCGGGAGGGTACACCGGGGAGCTGTTTTTT
clone size: -
J gene: TRBJ2-2
V gene: TRBV5-4
D gene: TRBD2

CDR3 protein: CASSPLARSYEQYF
CDR3 DNA: TGTGCCAGCTCACCATTGGCCCGCTCCTACGAGCAGTACTTC
clone size: once
J gene: TRBJ2-7
V gene: TRBV18
D gene: -

CDR3 protein: CASSLPGWGEKLFF
CDR3 DNA: TGTGCCAGCAGCTTACCTGGATGGGGGGAAAAACTGTTTTTT
clone size: few
J gene: TRBJ1-4
V gene: TRBV7-8
D gene: -

CDR3 protein: CASSTGGVEETQYF
CDR3 DNA: TGCGCCAGCAGCACCGGGGGGGTTGAGGAGACCCAGTACTTC
clone size: -
J gene: TRBJ2-5
V gene: TRBV5-1
D gene: TRBD2

CDR3 protein: CASSSERNTEAFF
CDR3 DNA: TGTGCCAGCAGCTCGGAACGGAACACTGAAGCTTTCTTT
clone size: -
J gene: TRBJ1-1
V gene: TRBV5-5
D gene: -

CDR3 protein: CASSFEVSQPQHF
CDR3 DNA: TGTGCCAGCAGCTTTGAGGTCAGTCAGCCCCAGCATTTT
clone size: -
J gene: TRBJ1-5
V gene: TRBV11-2
D gene: -

CDR3 protein: CASSYRTGTNTEAFF
CDR3 DNA: TGCGCCAGCAGCTACCGGACAGGGACGAACACTGAAGCTTTCTTT
clone size: -
J gene: TRBJ1-1
V gene: TRBV5-1
D gene: TRBD1

CDR3 protein: CASSESGSWQETQYF
CDR3 DNA: TGTGCCAGCAGTGAAAGCGGGAGCTGGCAAGAGACCCAGTACTTC
clone size: -
J gene: TRBJ2-5
V gene: TRBV28
D gene: TRBD2

CDR3 protein: CASSLGSGQRETQYF
CDR3 DNA: TGCGCCAGCAGCTTGGGATCAGGACAGAGGGAGACCCAGTACTTC
clone size: -
J gene: TRBJ2-5
V gene: TRBV5-1
D gene: -

CDR3 protein: CAISESALTAKNIQYF
CDR3 DNA: TGTGCCATCAGTGAGTCGGCGTTGACAGCCAAAAACATTCAGTACTTC
clone size: -
J gene: TRBJ2-4
V gene: TRBV10-3
D gene: -

CDR3 protein: CASSVDGGGPYGYTF
CDR3 DNA: TGTGCCAGCAGCGTAGATGGAGGGGGCCCCTATGGCTACACCTTC
clone size: -
J gene: TRBJ1-2
V gene: TRBV9
D gene: TRBD1